This T cell receptor beta chain stems from a study of T cells in Graves' hyperthyroidism and ophthalmopathy (dated by TCRdb to the late 2010s). About the investigation overall: Peripheral blood samples were taken at the time of initial diagnosis, prior to any treatment. Whether ophthalmopathy could be predicted prospectively was tested in an independent validation cohort made up of under 20 hyperthyroidism patients plus 17 patients who later progressed to ophthalmopathy. After blood sampling, hyperthyroidism patients were treated with methimazole at a starting dose of 30 mg daily, and ophthalmopathy patients were treated with high-dose intravenous methylprednisolone. To identify TCR V-J signatures that set the groups apart, the researchers used a discovery cohort of 90 to 100 patients, made up of 43 with Graves' ophthalmopathy and 57 with stable Graves' hyperthyroidism. TCR Vbeta CDR3 sequencing of some 140 peripheral blood samples (43 ophthalmopathy, roughly 72 hyperthyroidism and some 17 progressor patients) is reported in the paper. The study also compared thyroid tissue and blood T-cell repertoires from five or six Graves' hyperthyroidism patients. The roughly 100 discovery patients were randomly split 7:3 into training and test sets.

What the research found in general, with its limitations: A 13 V-J signature model separated ophthalmopathy from stable hyperthyroidism, with roughly 88% sensitivity and approximately 81% specificity in cross-validation and 80%/75% in testing. In validation, progression to ophthalmopathy was predicted by the model with about 70% sensitivity and around 76% specificity, a median of roughly 6 months before onset. Most expanded thyroid clonotypes (frequency above 0.001) were also detected in blood, suggesting blood repertoires may reflect thyroid immune responses. No statistical method was used to set the sample size in advance, and investigators knew the group allocation.

As concerns this clonotype: The antigen it binds to is not known. Base quality data are lacking; no much larger clone is found one base away.

Amplification of TCR beta CDR3 regions was carried out from RNA transcripts. The first round of RT-PCR for the TCR CDR3 was performed with the HTBI primer set and the Qiagen OneStep RT-PCR kit. Libraries were constructed in a second round of multiplex PCR, after which size selection and purification were performed. Paired-end sequencing of the libraries was performed with 100 bp reads on an Illumina HiSeq2000. Per the authors' processing: Raw data were processed with SOAPnuke, discarding reads with adapters, uncalled bases, mean Phred below 15, or no exact constant-primer or identifier match. COPE v1.2.5 was used to merge high-quality paired reads, and clonotypes were defined as unique nucleotide sequences. Clonotypes were aligned to IMGT TRBV, TRBD and TRBJ reference segments using MiTCR v1.1. The analysis was restricted to V-J combinations with a frequency above 0.0001, which together covered roughly 99% of the repertoires. A TCS score was defined as the ratio of F50 (clonal expansion) to E x V (chaos), with BLOSUM62-based TCRdist applied between CDR3 peptides within each V-J. Welch's t-statistics and random forest reduced around 550 V-J features to 10 to 15, which were used in a naive Bayes classifier (R e1071). TCRdb took the public reads, trimmed them with fastp at Q25, ran MiXCR for clone calling and kept in-frame beta chains. Rows merge per CDR3 protein into single entries with the most common DNA and genes. The V and J calls follow TCRdb's processing rather than the paper's. The sample records more than 500,000 distinct CDR3 sequences, around 15% of which are singletons. Around 4% of the sample belongs to the ten largest clones.

Graves' hyperthyroidism was defined as stable when no progression to ophthalmopathy occurred over 18 months of follow-up. The hyperthyroidism patients were between 18 and 65 years old and newly diagnosed, with a disease duration of less than 2 months. Exclusion was applied to patients with uncontrolled infections, other autoimmune diseases, pregnancy or lactation. Diagnoses were based on clinical symptoms, serum thyroxine and TRAb, thyroid ultrasound and orbital computed tomography. Ficoll-Paque density gradient centrifugation was used to isolate PBMCs from 10 ml of fresh peripheral blood. Total RNA was extracted with Trizol reagent, and quality was checked on an Agilent 2100 Bioanalyzer. The clonotype was recovered from a young woman with Graves' hyperthyroidism. Sequencing was carried out using blood.

The CDR3 protein sequence reads: CASSQDLREQFF. The sequenced DNA: TGTGCCAGCAGCCAAGACCTACGGGAGCAGTTCTTC. The V and J segments used are TRBV3-1 and TRBJ2-1; no D gene can be assigned with confidence. CDR1 and CDR2 were assigned from the germline V gene (reference sequence) as LGHDT and YNNKEL. V is shortened by 0 bases, J by 10 bases, and the region joining them spans 7 bases. The CDR3 runs 12 residues from the cysteine to the phenylalanine. This entry keeps only the CDR3 DNA: 36 bases, framed from base 1.